These 28 T cell receptor beta chains originate from one sample sequenced in a study of metastatic and nonmetastatic thyroid tumors. TCRdb re-called the PCR reads through MiXCR. The table shows tens of thousands of clones, with around 28% occurring only once. All patients were treatment-naive before thyroid surgery. Sequenced sample: blood. These receptors were obtained from a male donor with papillary thyroid cancer or a benign thyroid nodule (not recorded which). Some clones in this sample may be carry-over from other donors' samples.

This clone is judged medium-sized. This sequence joins TRBV6-1 and TRBJ1-2; D is unresolved. The V and J ends lost 0 bases and 8 bases respectively, with 13 bases between them. In germline, CDR1 is MNHNS, CDR2 SASEGT. CDR3 length equals 14 residues. This CDR3 reads CASSEASWSWGYTF. The CDR3, as DNA: TGTGCCAGCAGTGAAGCTTCGTGGAGTTGGGGCTACACCTTC.

Points on this clone: At one end the junction does not follow the germline gene, possibly because of a read error. CDR3 protein: CASSQDTWTYEQYF. CDR3 sequence (DNA): TGCGCCAGCAGTCAAGACACATGGACTTACGAGCAGTACTTC. The V and J genes are TRBV4-1 and TRBJ2-7, with D possibly being TRBD2 (5 bases). This CDR3 spans 14 amino acids. Germline-derived CDR1 and CDR2 are MGHRA and YSYEKL.

This clone showed up many times. Here the CDR3 reads CSAVRGANTGELFF. The CDR3 region has the DNA TGCAGTGCAGTCAGGGGGGCGAACACCGGGGAGCTGTTTTTT. J is TRBJ2-2 and V is TRBV20-1; the D gene is possibly TRBD1 (7 bases). This CDR3 spans 14 amino acids. V was shortened by 6 bases and J by 0 bases, with 11 bases between the two germline ends. CDR1 is DFQATT, CDR2 SNEGSKA, per germline (reference sequence).

This clone has ten or more counts. The chain employs TRBV7-9 and TRBJ2-4; D assignment may be TRBD1 or TRBD2 (5 bases each). The CDR3 is made up of 15 amino acids. V lost 4 bases and J lost 5, with 15 bases in between. Germline lookup yields CDR1 SEHNR and CDR2 FQNEAQ (reference sequence). The CDR3 here is CASSWGFRAQNIQYF. Here the CDR3 DNA reads TGTGCCAGCAGCTGGGGGTTTAGGGCCCAAAACATTCAGTACTTC. Full variable domain (missing parts from reference TRBV7-9 and TRBJ2-4): DTGVSQNPRHKITKRGQNVTFRCDPISEHNRLYWYRQTLGQGPEFLTYFQNEAQLEKSRLLSDRFSAERPKGSFSTLEIQRTEQGDSAMYLCASSWGFRAQNIQYFGAGTRLSVL.

The chain's CDR3 is CASSSRKGPNTEAFF. The CDR3 coding sequence is TGTGCCAGCAGCTCCCGAAAGGGGCCTAACACTGAAGCTTTCTTT. J is TRBJ1-1 and V is TRBV7-8; perhaps TRBD1 as D (5 bases). Germline loops: CDR1 SGHVS, CDR2 FQNEAQ. This CDR3 has 15 amino acids. V dropped 4 bases and J dropped 2 bases, with 14 bases sitting between them. The full variable domain, completed using reference TRBV7-8 and TRBJ1-1, is GAGVSQSPRYKVAKRGQDVALRCDPISGHVSLFWYQQALGQGPEFLTYFQNEAQLDKSGLPSDRFFAERPEGSVSTLKIQRTQQEDSAVYLCASSSRKGPNTEAFFGQGTRLTVV.

As regards this clone: Relative to the germline gene, one junction end is altered; a read error may explain this. The genes are TRBV7-3 and TRBJ2-3; D may be TRBD2 (6 bases). CDR3 length equals 18 residues. Germline assignment: CDR1 SGHTA and CDR2 FQGTGA. The CDR3 spells CASSFTPAGTGLTDSQYF. In DNA form, the CDR3 reads TGTGCCAGCAGCTTCACCCCTGCCGGGACTGGGCTGACAGATTCGCAGTATTTT.

This clone came up many times. The chain employs TRBV7-3 and TRBJ2-1; possibly TRBD2 for D (6 bases). Germline-derived CDR1 and CDR2 are SGHTA and FQGTGA. V lost 5 bases, J lost 7 bases, and 15 bases lay in between. This CDR3 region has 14 residues. The CDR3, as DNA: TGTGCCAGCAGCCAGCCCCATGGGGGGAATGAGCAGTTCTTC. It yields the protein CASSQPHGGNEQFF.

Only a few counts were recorded for this clone. This clone may be a read error of a much larger clone one base away. The rearrangement uses TRBV5-5 and TRBJ1-1; 10 bases are shared with TRBD1. The CDR3 loop spans 14 amino acids. Germline CDR1 reads SGHKS; CDR2 reads YYEKEE (reference sequence). J lost 3 bases, V lost 7 bases, and 6 bases had no gene match. Written as DNA, the CDR3 is TGTGCCAGCGGCACCGGACAGGGGGACACTGAAGCTTTCTTT. It codes for CASGTGQGDTEAFF.

In regard to this clone: The junction does not match germline at one end; this may be a read error. The chain links TRBV7-3 to TRBJ1-3; weak D call: TRBD1 (5 bases). The V gene's germline CDR1 is SGHTA and CDR2 FQGTGA. The CDR3 sequence is 14 residues long. CDR3 amino acids: CASSVTGPGNTIYF. In DNA form, the CDR3 reads TGTGCCAGCAGCGTAACAGGTCCTGGAAACACCATATATTTT.

There are a few counts of this clone. At one of its ends the junction is not consistent with the germline gene, which may arise from a read error. The chain employs TRBV2 and TRBJ2-6, with a weak D call TRBD1 (6 bases). CDR3 length: 15 amino acids. Germline assignment: CDR1 SNHLY and CDR2 FYNNEI. The CDR3 DNA sequence: TGTGCCTGCAGCGCTCCAGGGGATGGGGCCAACGTCCTGACTTTC. It yields the protein CACSAPGDGANVLTF.

This clone was seen at least ten times. The chain has TRBV24-1 and TRBJ2-7; a weak D match, TRBD2 (7 bases). V shed 4 bases and J shed 6 bases, with 12 bases lying between them. CDR3 size: 13 residues. From germline, CDR1 is KGHDR and CDR2 SFDVKD. The CDR3 region is CATSEGGRVEQYF. CDR3 nucleotide sequence: TGTGCCACCAGTGAGGGGGGGCGAGTCGAGCAGTACTTC.

This clone qualifies as medium-sized. The J gene is TRBJ1-1, the V gene TRBV19; weak D call: TRBD1 (5 bases). The CDR3 runs to 15 residues. Between the trimmed V and J ends, which lost 7 bases and 0 bases, there was a span of 15 bases. CDR1 LNHDA and CDR2 SQIVND come from the germline V gene (reference sequence). The CDR3 region has the DNA TGTGCCAGTACACTAGACGGGGCCATGAACACTGAAGCTTTCTTT. Protein: CASTLDGAMNTEAFF.

The V and J genes are TRBV9 and TRBJ1-6; the D gene is possibly TRBD1 (6 bases). V was pared by 4 bases and J by 8 bases, with 13 bases between. Per the germline V gene, CDR1 is SGDLS and CDR2 is YYNGEE. The CDR3 is 14 amino acids. CDR3 coding DNA: TGTGCCAGCAGCTACGAGTACAGGGATTCACCCCTCCACTTT. Translation gives CASSYEYRDSPLHF.

This clone was counted many times. The V gene is TRBV19, the J gene TRBJ2-7, with 7 bases identical to TRBD1. Per the germline V gene, CDR1 is LNHDA and CDR2 is SQIVND (reference sequence). Unmatched junction bases numbered 8, after V lost 5 bases and J lost 4 bases. The CDR3 consists of 14 residues. The chain's CDR3 is CASSAPGTAYEQYF. For the CDR3, the DNA is TGTGCCAGTAGTGCCCCCGGGACAGCGTACGAGCAGTACTTC.

Remarks on this clone: One end of the junction fails to match germline, which may point to a read error. This sequence joins TRBV11-3 and TRBJ2-1; 10 bases are shared with TRBD2. The germline V gene has CDR1 SGHNT and CDR2 YENEEA. There are 14 residues in the CDR3. The chain's CDR3 is CASSLSSGGNERFF. The CDR3 region has the DNA TGTGCCAGCAGCTTAAGTAGCGGGGGGAATGAGCGGTTCTTC.

The chain is built from TRBV6-2 or TRBV6-3 and TRBJ1-5; no firm D call. Germline V gene sequence: CDR1 MNHEY, CDR2 SVGEGT. This CDR3 is 14 amino acids long. Trimming pared 8 bases from V and 5 bases from J, leaving 16 bases between. The CDR3 spells CASCSMVWDQPQHF. The CDR3 DNA is TGTGCCAGCTGTTCCATGGTATGGGATCAGCCCCAGCATTTT.

This clone has just a few counts. This chain uses TRBV11-3 with TRBJ2-3; D unresolved. The V gene's germline CDR1 is SGHNT and CDR2 YENEEA. The CDR3 contains 14 residues. V lost 5 bases and J 0 bases, leaving 9 bases between the germline ends. The CDR3 DNA reads as TGTGCCAGCAGCAAGACGGATAGCACAGATACGCAGTATTTT. This encodes CASSKTDSTDTQYF.

The chain links TRBV6-4 to TRBJ2-2, with TRBD2 as a possible D gene (5 bases). Germline CDR1 is MRHNA and CDR2 is SNTAGT. V shed 4 bases and J shed 3 bases, with 15 bases lying between them. This CDR3 has 16 residues. CDR3 residues: CASSGKPGSDTGELFF. The CDR3 DNA is TGTGCCAGCAGTGGTAAACCGGGGAGTGACACCGGGGAGCTGTTTTTT.

This clone was detected many times. The chain employs TRBV4-1 and TRBJ1-4, with D perhaps TRBD1 (6 bases). This CDR3 has 14 amino acids. Germline V gene data show CDR1 as MGHRA and CDR2 as YSYEKL. Deletions cut 4 bases from V and 8 bases from J, with 14 bases between. The CDR3 loop is CASSLGGFGEKLFF. The CDR3 bases are TGCGCCAGCAGCCTAGGGGGTTTTGGAGAAAAACTGTTTTTT.

This clone has ten or more counts. The chain recombines TRBV12-3 or TRBV12-4 with TRBJ2-1; TRBD2 aligns across 7 bases. The CDR3 sequence is 15 residues long. J lost 10 bases, V lost 3 bases, and 12 bases had no gene match. This CDR3 reads CASSLGGRLGGEQFF. The DNA of the CDR3 is TGTGCCAGCAGTTTGGGCGGGCGGCTCGGGGGGGAGCAGTTCTTC.

As regards this clone: One junction end disagrees with the germline gene, perhaps due to a read error. V is TRBV20-1 and J is TRBJ1-2, with D unresolved. The CDR3 runs 15 residues. Germline CDR1 reads DFQATT; CDR2 reads SNEGSKA (reference sequence). CDR3 region: CSARVPERQNYGYTF. CDR3 coding DNA: TGCAGTGCCAGAGTCCCGGAGCGGCAGAACTATGGCTACACCTTC.

The V and J genes are TRBV11-2 and TRBJ2-7, with D possibly TRBD1 on 6 matching bases. The germline V and J ends were trimmed by 4 bases and 1 base, with 14 bases remaining between them. The CDR3 contains 15 residues. The germline V gene has CDR1 SGHAT and CDR2 FQNNGV. This CDR3 reads CASSSFQGMSYEQYF. The CDR3 region has the DNA TGTGCCAGCAGCTCCTTCCAGGGGATGTCCTACGAGCAGTACTTC.

This clone is labeled medium-sized. This chain uses TRBV27 with TRBJ2-7; no firm D call. Looked up from germline, CDR1 is MNHEY and CDR2 is SMNVEV (reference sequence). This CDR3 has 13 amino acids. Trimming stripped 5 bases from V and 3 bases from J, with 11 bases between. CDR3 in amino acids: CASSPYSDYEQYF. The CDR3 region has the DNA TGTGCCAGCAGTCCTTATTCGGACTACGAGCAGTACTTC.

This clone was detected a few times. The chain joins TRBV6-1 to TRBJ2-7; TRBD2 might be the D (5 bases). Trimming took off 9 bases at V and 4 bases at J, with 19 bases between the two ends. This CDR3 has 14 residues. In germline, CDR1 is MNHNS, CDR2 SASEGT. The CDR3 is CASSPPGGVYEQYF. The CDR3, as DNA: TGTGCCAGTAGCCCTCCCGGAGGAGTGTACGAGCAGTACTTC.

This chain joins TRBV6-1 and TRBJ2-2; D unclear. Trimming removed 2 bases from V and 1 base from J, with 8 bases in between. The CDR3 runs to 15 residues. Per germline, CDR1 MNHNS and CDR2 SASEGT. The CDR3 DNA follows: TGTGCCAGCAGTGAAAGGTCCGAGAACACCGGGGAGCTGTTTTTT. Amino acids: CASSERSENTGELFF.

This clone was counted ten times or more. This may stem from a read error, because a much larger clone lies one nucleotide away. The same CDR3 is also encoded by other DNA sequences in this sample. The V and J genes are TRBV30 and TRBJ2-7, with D unclear. CDR1 is GTSNPN, CDR2 SVGIG, per germline (reference sequence). V shed 0 bases and J shed 2 bases, with 8 bases lying between them. The length of the CDR3 is 13 residues. The CDR3 DNA reads as TGTGCCTGGAGTGTAGCCTTAGCCTACGAGCAGTACTTC. Protein: CAWSVALAYEQYF.

This clone was counted between two and nine times. An end of the junction does not agree with germline; a read error may underlie this. The chain joins TRBV6-1 to TRBJ2-4; 13 bases agree with TRBD2. This CDR3 spans 17 amino acids. Germline assignment: CDR1 MNHNS and CDR2 SASEGT. Here the CDR3 reads CASSGLAGVLAKNTQYF. CDR3 in DNA: TGTGCCAGCAGCGGACTAGCGGGAGTTCTAGCCAAAAACACTCAGTACTTC.

In its sample, this clone was seen once. V gene TRBV9 combines with J gene TRBJ2-3; D is perhaps TRBD1 (6 bases). The V end lost 4 bases, the J end lost 8 bases, and 14 bases lay between the germline ends. In germline, CDR1 is SGDLS, CDR2 YYNGEE. This CDR3 region has 13 residues. The CDR3 spells CASSTNLGGTQYF. The CDR3 nucleotides are TGTGCCAGCAGCACCAACCTAGGGGGTACGCAGTATTTT. The full variable domain, rest sourced from reference TRBV9 and TRBJ2-3, is DSGVTQTPKHLITATGQRVTLRCSPRSGDLSVYWYQQSLDQGLQFLIQYYNGEERAKGNILERFSAQQFPDLHSELNLSSLELGDSALYFCASSTNLGGTQYFGPGTRLTVL.